Below, one TCR beta chain is given with its context. Its specificity is unknown. This entry belongs to a study of T cell responses to AZD1222 COVID-19 vaccine. Study-level background: Pooled samples include second doses given at about 4 or 12 weeks.

Sequencing used immunoSEQ multiplex PCR; TCRdb keeps in-frame clones, though not all of them. The data contain 150,000 or so clones, roughly 90% of them singletons. This CDR3 comprises 10 residues. Trimming removed 3 bases at V and 9 bases at J, with 3 bases between. Germline values: CDR1 MDHEN, CDR2 SYDVKM. Overall study findings and caveats: Compared with day 0, the breadth and depth of the Spike-specific TCR repertoire rose significantly after two doses of AZD1222. Just six AZD1222 recipients were seropositive at baseline.

The material sequenced was peripheral blood, taken on day 0 of AZD1222 vaccination. This sequence was found in an adult in good health. The rearrangement uses TRBV28 and TRBJ1-5; the D is unclear. The CDR3 region is CASSFRPQHF. The CDR3 DNA sequence: TGTGCCAGCAGTTTTCGGCCCCAGCATTTT.